The next 14 T cell receptor beta chains were all read from a single sample in a study of cytotoxic CD8 clonotypes in ibrutinib-treated CLL. The assay was immunoSEQ multiplex PCR, and TCRdb's table has in-frame clones only and misses some. Among 68,000 or so clones listed, 68% were seen once. This specimen was PBMCs, taken after 12 months of ibrutinib treatment. The receptors come from a human donor with chronic lymphocytic leukemia.

The chain joins TRBV20-1 to TRBJ1-1; D gene uncertain. V was pared by 4 bases and J by 5 bases, with 5 bases between. CDR1 and CDR2 (germline): DFQATT, SNEGSKA (reference sequence). This CDR3 region has 10 residues. CDR3 loop: CSAKSTEAFF. As DNA, the CDR3 is TGCAGTGCTAAATCTACTGAAGCTTTCTTT.

In this sample, this clone turned up a few times. V is TRBV5-4 and J is TRBJ1-2; D perhaps matches TRBD1 (5 bases). V lost 4 bases to trimming and J lost 4 bases, with 11 bases between them. Looked up from germline, CDR1 is SGHNT and CDR2 is YYREEE (reference sequence). CDR3 size: 13 residues. The CDR3 DNA is TGTGCCAGCAGCGTAGACAGTTCCTATGGCTACACCTTC. Translation: CASSVDSSYGYTF. The full variable domain, its missing parts supplied by reference TRBV5-4 and TRBJ1-2, is ETGVTQSPTHLIKTRGQQVTLRCSSQSGHNTVSWYQQALGQGPQFIFQYYREEENGRGNFPPRFSGLQFPNYSSELNVNALELDDSALYLCASSVDSSYGYTFGSGTRLTVV.

The gene calls are TRBV28 and TRBJ1-2; 8 nucleotides line up with TRBD1. Germline values: CDR1 MDHEN, CDR2 SYDVKM. V was clipped by 6 bases and J by 4 bases; unmatched bases: 10. The CDR3 length is 15 residues. CDR3 bases: TGTGCCAGCAGCCAACAAAGGACAGGGACCTATGGCTACACCTTC. Protein: CASSQQRTGTYGYTF.

This clone was recorded only once. The V gene is TRBV7-2, the J gene TRBJ2-5; D gene uncertain. The CDR3 is made up of 11 amino acids. In germline, CDR1 is SGHTA, CDR2 FQGNSA. V dropped 5 bases and J dropped 4 bases, with 5 bases sitting between them. The CDR3 sequence is CASSARETQYF. CDR3 nucleotides: TGTGCCAGCAGCGCCCGAGAGACCCAGTACTTC.

This clone was observed a handful of times. The rearrangement uses TRBV4-3 and TRBJ2-7; 8 nucleotides line up with TRBD1. V was pared by 4 bases and J by 1 base, with 6 bases of the junction left unmatched. This CDR3 contains 15 residues. Per the germline V gene, CDR1 is LGHNA and CDR2 is YSLEER. CDR3 amino acids: CASSPGGLGSYEQYF. CDR3 bases: TGCGCCAGCAGCCCAGGGGGCTTAGGATCCTACGAGCAGTACTTC.

In its sample, this clone was seen a few times. The chain has TRBV28 and TRBJ1-1; D perhaps matches TRBD1 (5 bases). Trimming stripped 7 bases from V and 5 bases from J, with 14 bases between. The germline gives CDR1 MDHEN, CDR2 SYDVKM. CDR3 length equals 13 residues. CDR3 sequence: CASTRGPRTEAFF. In DNA form, the CDR3 reads TGTGCCAGCACCCGGGGCCCCAGGACTGAAGCTTTCTTT.

The gene calls are TRBV7-6 and TRBJ1-2, with TRBD1 matching over 10 bases. CDR3 length equals 19 residues. CDR1 is SGHVS, CDR2 FNYEAQ, per germline. The ends lost 5 bases at V and 1 base at J; junction bases unmatched: 16. CDR3 nucleotides: TGTGCCAGCAGCCGTACCGGGACAGGGGCCTCAACTCTTAACTATGGCTACACCTTC. This encodes CASSRTGTGASTLNYGYTF. The full variable domain, in which reference TRBV7-6 and TRBJ1-2 provide the parts outside the CDR3, is GAGVSQSPRYKVTKRGQDVALRCDPISGHVSLYWYRQALGQGPEFLTYFNYEAQQDKSGLPNDRFSAERPEGSISTLTIQRTEQRDSAMYRCASSRTGTGASTLNYGYTFGSGTRLTVV.

The chain combines TRBV20-1 with TRBJ1-4, with a weak D call TRBD1 (5 bases). V lost 4 bases to trimming and J lost 8 bases, with 8 bases between them. CDR1 and CDR2 (germline): DFQATT, SNEGSKA (reference sequence). This CDR3 has 11 residues. The CDR3 protein is CSANRQEKLFF. DNA for the CDR3: TGCAGTGCTAACAGGCAGGAAAAACTGTTTTTT.

The gene calls are TRBV7-2 and TRBJ2-4, with 10 positions matching TRBD2. The CDR3 sequence is 16 residues long. CDR1 is SGHTA, CDR2 FQGNSA, per germline. Losses at the gene ends were 2 bases for V and 3 bases for J; bases not matched to a gene: 4. CDR3 in DNA: TGTGCCAGCAGCTTAAGCGGGGGGGCCCTCAAAAACATTCAGTACTTC. As protein: CASSLSGGALKNIQYF.

This clone was observed a handful of times. The chain uses TRBV19 and TRBJ1-2; D perhaps matches TRBD1 (6 bases). The germline gives CDR1 LNHDA, CDR2 SQIVND (reference sequence). Between the trimmed V and J ends, which lost 7 bases and 5 bases, there was a span of 14 bases. The CDR3 is made up of 13 amino acids. This CDR3 is CASNSLTGYGYTF. DNA of the CDR3: TGTGCCAGTAACTCTTTGACAGGTTATGGCTACACCTTC.

This chain connects TRBV30 to TRBJ1-5; 7 bases map to TRBD1. Germline CDR1 and CDR2: GTSNPN and SVGIG (reference sequence). The CDR3 sequence is 14 residues long. The J segment lost 2 bases and the V segment lost 4 bases, leaving 5 bases of the junction unmatched. The CDR3 DNA is TGTGCCTGGACCCCTACAGGGGGCAATCAGCCCCAGCATTTT. Protein: CAWTPTGGNQPQHF.

CDR3 in amino acids: CASSLQGRWEQYF. As DNA, the CDR3 is TGTGCCAGCAGTTTACAGGGGCGGTGGGAGCAGTACTTC. This chain links TRBV27 with TRBJ2-7, with a weak D call TRBD1 (6 bases). CDR3 length: 13 residues. V was trimmed by 2 bases and J by 7 bases, leaving 12 bases between them. CDR1 is MNHEY and CDR2 is SMNVEV in the germline V gene (reference sequence).

Concerning this clone: Other nucleotide sequences from this sample produce the same CDR3. CDR3 nucleotides: TGCGCCAGCAGCCTCGCCTCCATGAACACTGAAGCTTTCTTT. This encodes CASSLASMNTEAFF. J is TRBJ1-1 and V is TRBV5-1; D unclear. V was trimmed by 4 bases and J by 0 bases, leaving 10 bases between them. Germline CDR1 is SGHRS and CDR2 is YFSETQ. The CDR3 sequence is 14 residues long.

The chain combines TRBV6-4 with TRBJ1-5; D remains ambiguous. The CDR3 runs 13 residues. V lost 2 bases, J lost 5 bases, and 7 bases lay in between. Germline V gives CDR1 MRHNA, CDR2 SNTAGT. The CDR3 DNA is TGTGCCAGCAGTGACGGGGAGGATCAGCCCCAGCATTTT. It is translated as CASSDGEDQPQHF.